Below are 26 T cell receptor beta chains sequenced from a single sample in a study of T cell responses to AZD1222 COVID-19 vaccine. Libraries were prepared by immunoSEQ multiplex PCR; TCRdb keeps only in-frame clonotypes and omits some of them. The sample lists about 140,000 clones; approximately 90% were seen once. Material: peripheral blood, obtained on day 0 of AZD1222 vaccination. These receptor sequences come from an adult in good health.

The rearrangement links TRBV5-4 to TRBJ1-1; no reliable D call. CDR3 length equals 16 residues. Looked up from germline, CDR1 is SGHNT and CDR2 is YYREEE (reference sequence). Trimming removed 0 bases from V and 1 base from J, with 13 bases in between. CDR3 sequence (DNA): TGTGCCAGCAGCTTGGTAGCGTCCCGCCCGAACACTGAAGCTTTCTTT. Amino acid sequence: CASSLVASRPNTEAFF.

The chain joins TRBV24-1 to TRBJ2-6; no clear D. This CDR3 comprises 16 residues. Germline V gives CDR1 KGHDR, CDR2 SFDVKD. The V gene lost 4 bases and the J gene lost 0 bases, with 9 bases spanning the gap. CDR3 residues: CATSDPPSSGANVLTF. The CDR3 bases are TGTGCCACCAGTGACCCTCCTTCCTCTGGGGCCAACGTCCTGACTTTC.

The chain has TRBV10-3 and TRBJ2-7; 9 bases line up with TRBD1. Germline V lookup: CDR1 ENHRY, CDR2 SYGVKD. After removal of 6 bases from V and 4 bases from J, the junction contained 4 bases not matched to a gene. This CDR3 region has 13 residues. CDR3 region: CAISPDRGYEQYF. CDR3 coding DNA: TGTGCCATCAGCCCGGACAGGGGTTACGAGCAGTACTTC.

The chain is built from TRBV28 and TRBJ2-2, with D tentatively TRBD1 or TRBD2 (5 bases each). The germline CDR1 and CDR2 sequences are MDHEN and SYDVKM. The CDR3 length is 14 residues. Trimming pared 10 bases from V and 3 bases from J, leaving 15 bases between. This chain's CDR3 is CAIRDAPHTGELFF. The CDR3 region has the DNA TGTGCCATCAGGGACGCGCCGCACACCGGGGAGCTGTTTTTT.

This chain uses TRBV12-3 or TRBV12-4 with TRBJ2-7; D may be TRBD1 (6 bases). The CDR3 sequence is 13 residues long. The ends were cut back, 3 bases at V and 0 bases at J, with 6 bases in the middle. The CDR3 sequence is CASSFRGSYEQYF. DNA for the CDR3: TGTGCCAGCAGTTTCAGGGGCTCCTACGAGCAGTACTTC.

The rearrangement uses TRBV12-3 or TRBV12-4 and TRBJ1-1, with D tentatively TRBD1 (5 bases). The V and J ends lost 2 bases and 1 base respectively, with 5 bases between them. The length of the CDR3 is 13 residues. The CDR3 is CASSLQGNTEAFF. In DNA form, the CDR3 reads TGTGCCAGCAGTTTACAGGGGAACACTGAAGCTTTCTTT.

The gene calls are TRBV19 and TRBJ1-5, with TRBD1 matching over 9 bases. V shed 0 bases, J shed 0 bases, and the junction held 12 bases outside the gene matches. The CDR3 spans 20 residues. Germline V gene sequence: CDR1 LNHDA, CDR2 SQIVND (reference sequence). CDR3 sequence reads: CASSIDLDRTGEYSNQPQHF. The CDR3 DNA reads TGTGCCAGTAGTATAGATCTTGATCGGACAGGGGAATATAGCAATCAGCCCCAGCATTTT.

V and J are TRBV21-1 and TRBJ1-6. TRBV21-1 is a documented pseudogene. The CDR3 spans 17 residues. Written as DNA, the CDR3 is TGTGCCAGCAGCCGAGATCGAGGGAGGTCCTATAATTCACCCCTCCACTTT. This codes for CASSRDRGRSYNSPLHF.

This rearrangement joins TRBV29-1 to TRBJ2-3; D unresolved. Germline V gene data show CDR1 as SQVTM and CDR2 as ANQGSEA. CDR3 length: 12 amino acids. The V end was cut by 6 bases, the J end by 6 bases, with 13 bases between. CDR3 DNA sequence: TGCAGCGTGAACGGTATCCGGGATACGCAGTATTTT. Amino acids: CSVNGIRDTQYF.

This clone is a singleton in its sample. The rearrangement uses TRBV29-1 and TRBJ1-3, with D hard to call. CDR1 and CDR2 from the germline V gene are SQVTM and ANQGSEA. The CDR3 loop spans 13 amino acids. With 5 bases removed from V and 0 bases from J, the gap between germline ends came to 8 bases. The DNA for the CDR3 is TGCAGCGTTTTTCCCGTCTCTGGAAACACCATATATTTT. Protein product: CSVFPVSGNTIYF.

The chain couples TRBV10-3 to TRBJ2-1; D is perhaps TRBD1 or TRBD2 (7 bases each). Germline V gene data show CDR1 as ENHRY and CDR2 as SYGVKD. This CDR3 is 13 amino acids long. The V and J ends lost 7 bases and 10 bases respectively, with 17 bases between them. The chain's CDR3 is CAITPERGQEQFF. In nucleotides, the CDR3 is TGTGCCATCACCCCCGAGCGGGGACAGGAGCAGTTCTTC.

V gene TRBV30 combines with J gene TRBJ2-5; 9 positions match TRBD1. The CDR3 is made up of 14 amino acids. Trimming removed 2 bases from V and 9 bases from J; junction bases left unmatched: 10. Germline V CDR1 and CDR2: GTSNPN, SVGIG (reference sequence). CDR3 nucleotides: TGTGCCTGGAGTACCGGGACAGGGTGGAAGGCCCAGTACTTC. This codes for CAWSTGTGWKAQYF.

The chain joins TRBV24-1 to TRBJ1-2, with D perhaps matching TRBD1 (6 bases). There are 14 residues in the CDR3. The germline V gene encodes CDR1 KGHDR and CDR2 SFDVKD. V gave up 4 bases and J gave up 4 bases, with 12 bases separating them. CDR3 sequence: CATSDQGRSYGYTF. In nucleotides, the CDR3 is TGTGCCACCAGTGACCAGGGGCGCAGCTATGGCTACACCTTC.

The chain uses TRBV2 and TRBJ1-2; TRBD1 matches 7 bases. There are 14 residues in the CDR3. J was trimmed by 2 bases and V by 6 bases; bases with no gene match: 6. CDR1 is SNHLY, CDR2 FYNNEI, per germline. In nucleotides, the CDR3 is TGTGCCAGCAGAAAAAGGGACAGCAACTATGGCTACACCTTC. It codes for CASRKRDSNYGYTF.

CDR3 region: CASAPSVYEQYF. The CDR3 DNA reads TGTGCCTCAGCCCCTAGCGTCTACGAGCAGTACTTC. The V call is TRBV27, the J call TRBJ2-7; D may be TRBD2 (6 bases). This CDR3 comprises 12 residues. Trimming shortened V by 11 bases and J by 3 bases, and 14 bases separated the two germline ends. CDR1 is MNHEY and CDR2 is SMNVEV in the germline V gene (reference sequence).

The rearrangement links TRBV9 to TRBJ2-1; perhaps TRBD2 as D (7 bases). CDR3 length: 16 residues. The V and J ends lost 4 bases and 9 bases respectively, with 23 bases between them. The V gene's germline CDR1 is SGDLS and CDR2 YYNGEE. DNA for the CDR3: TGTGCCAGCAGCTTCGGAGAGGGGGGGGGCTATGGTGAGCAGTTCTTC. Translation gives CASSFGEGGGYGEQFF.

This rearrangement joins TRBV21-1 to TRBJ1-5. TRBV21-1 is marked as a pseudogene. The CDR3 is 13 amino acids. This CDR3 is CASTPVRDQPQHF. In nucleotides, the CDR3 is TGTGCCAGCACCCCAGTTAGGGATCAGCCCCAGCATTTT.

The V and J genes are TRBV19 and TRBJ2-1; the D is unclear. Trimming cost V 6 bases and J 0 bases, with 12 bases left between them. Germline CDR1 is LNHDA and CDR2 is SQIVND (reference sequence). CDR3 size: 15 residues. For the CDR3, the DNA is TGTGCCAGTAGCACCTACGTATCCTCCTACAATGAGCAGTTCTTC. It is translated as CASSTYVSSYNEQFF.

The chain links TRBV9 to TRBJ1-1; D call uncertain. Per germline, CDR1 SGDLS and CDR2 YYNGEE. The germline V and J ends were trimmed by 0 bases and 0 bases, with 6 bases remaining between them. This CDR3 has 14 residues. Here the CDR3 DNA reads TGTGCCAGCAGCGTAGGCAGAGTGAACACTGAAGCTTTCTTT. Encoded protein: CASSVGRVNTEAFF.

The V call is TRBV9, the J call TRBJ1-1; D uncertain. This CDR3 has 14 residues. Germline V gene sequence: CDR1 SGDLS, CDR2 YYNGEE. V lost 0 bases, J lost 0 bases, and 6 bases lay in between. CDR3 nucleotide sequence: TGTGCCAGCAGCGTAGGCAGAATGAACACTGAAGCTTTCTTT. Translation: CASSVGRMNTEAFF.

The V gene is TRBV28, the J gene TRBJ2-3; unclear D gene. The CDR3 has 13 residues. The ends were cut back, 6 bases at V and 0 bases at J, with 7 bases in the middle. In germline, CDR1 is MDHEN, CDR2 SYDVKM. The CDR3 sequence: CASRLLSTDTQYF. In DNA, the CDR3 is TGTGCCAGCAGACTACTTAGCACAGATACGCAGTATTTT.

This chain links TRBV5-6 with TRBJ1-2; the D gene is possibly TRBD1 (6 bases). The CDR3 loop spans 12 amino acids. V was cut by 3 bases and J by 4 bases, with 7 bases left in between. The germline gives CDR1 SGHDT, CDR2 YYEEEE. The CDR3, as DNA: TGTGCCAGCAGCTCGACAGGCTATGGCTACACCTTC. Translation gives CASSSTGYGYTF.

V is TRBV15 and J is TRBJ1-4, with D maybe TRBD1 (5 bases). The V gene lost 5 bases and the J gene lost 8 bases, with 12 bases spanning the gap. The germline V gene encodes CDR1 LNHNV and CDR2 YYDKDF (reference sequence). This CDR3 contains 13 residues. CDR3 DNA sequence: TGTGCCACCAGCGGCAGGGTGGACGAAAAACTGTTTTTT. This translates into CATSGRVDEKLFF.

This clone turned up a few times. The V call is TRBV7-3, the J call TRBJ2-1; tentatively, D is TRBD1 or TRBD2 (5 bases each). This CDR3 region has 13 residues. Trimming cost V 3 bases and J 9 bases, with 12 bases left between them. Germline V lookup: CDR1 SGHTA, CDR2 FQGTGA. Here the CDR3 reads CASSFLLGVEQFF. In DNA form, the CDR3 reads TGTGCCAGCAGCTTTCTCCTGGGGGTTGAGCAGTTCTTC.

The V gene is TRBV9, the J gene TRBJ1-3, with unresolved D. The CDR3 extends over 16 amino acids. Trimming took 0 bases from V and 0 from J, leaving 10 bases between them. Germline values: CDR1 SGDLS, CDR2 YYNGEE. The CDR3, as DNA: TGTGCCAGCAGCGTAGAGGGCAGCCTCTCTGGAAACACCATATATTTT. Amino acid sequence: CASSVEGSLSGNTIYF.

The chain employs TRBV21-1 and TRBJ2-7; TRBD2 is the table's D call and was not checked against the DNA. TRBV21-1 is an annotated pseudogene. CDR3 size: 15 residues. The CDR3 reads CASSKVWLAGVFRSF. In DNA form, the CDR3 reads TGTGCCAGCAGCAAAGTCTGGCTAGCGGGAGTGTTTCGTAGCTTC.